These T cell receptor beta chains were read from a single sample in a study of blood T cell repertoires in COVID-19. The method was immunoSEQ multiplex PCR; TCRdb's version includes in-frame clones alone and lacks a portion of them. The sample includes approximately 150,000 clones, 80% to 90% of them seen just once. Sequenced sample: peripheral blood. The receptors shown here come from a woman aged 50 to 65 in a cohort sampled during active or convalescent COVID-19. Both conserved end residues are part of each CDR3. A D gene is named only where the DNA matches it firmly. A row's size may be missing; if present it is once, few, many or a size class.

abundance | j_gene | d_gene | v_gene | CDR3aa | CDR3nt
- | TRBJ1-1 | - | TRBV27 | CASSLGPGVMATEAFF | TGTGCCAGCAGTTTAGGCCCCGGGGTCATGGCGACTGAAGCTTTCTTT
- | TRBJ2-1 | TRBD2 | TRBV18 | CASSPRDAGDYNEQFF | TGTGCCAGCTCGCCCAGGGACGCGGGGGACTACAATGAGCAGTTCTTC
few | TRBJ2-7 | TRBD1 | TRBV18 | CASSGTGVSEQYF | TGTGCCAGCTCAGGGACAGGGGTGAGCGAGCAGTACTTC
- | TRBJ1-1 | - | TRBV3-1/TRBV3-2 | CASSQDHRGRLEAFF | TGTGCCAGCAGCCAAGATCATAGGGGCCGGCTTGAAGCTTTCTTT
- | TRBJ2-7 | TRBD1 | TRBV5-5 | CASSEGQGRGEQYF | TGTGCCAGCAGCGAGGGACAGGGGAGGGGCGAGCAGTACTTC
few | TRBJ1-5 | - | TRBV7-8 | CASNDGADPYSNQPQHF | TGTGCCAGCAACGATGGGGCAGATCCTTATAGCAATCAGCCCCAGCATTTT
- | TRBJ2-7 | - | TRBV12-3/TRBV12-4 | CASSYHGTYEQYF | TGTGCCAGCAGTTACCACGGTACCTACGAGCAGTACTTC
- | TRBJ2-3 | TRBD2 | TRBV19 | CASSRIGLAGGIDTQYF | TGTGCCAGTAGTCGAATAGGGCTAGCGGGGGGAATAGATACGCAGTATTTT
- | TRBJ2-4 | - | TRBV7-9 | CASRPPGQLAKNIQYF | TGTGCCAGCAGACCTCCCGGACAGCTAGCCAAAAACATTCAGTACTTC
- | TRBJ2-1 | - | TRBV19 | CASSLTRDNINEQFF | TGTGCCAGTAGTTTGACCAGGGACAATATAAATGAGCAGTTCTTC
- | TRBJ1-6 | TRBD1 | TRBV30 | CAWSTGQGANSPLHF | TGTGCCTGGAGTACAGGACAGGGGGCGAATTCACCCCTCCACTTT
- | TRBJ1-2 | TRBD1 | TRBV29-1 | CSVGRTGDGYTF | TGCAGCGTCGGAAGGACAGGAGATGGCTACACCTTC
few | TRBJ2-3 | TRBD2 | TRBV10-3 | CAIRAGGADTQYF | TGTGCCATCAGGGCCGGGGGGGCCGATACGCAGTATTTT
- | TRBJ1-2 | TRBD1 | TRBV4-1 | CASSQEVEGASGYTF | TGCGCCAGCAGCCAAGAGGTTGAGGGGGCAAGTGGCTACACCTTC
- | TRBJ1-2 | TRBD1 | TRBV4-1 | CASSQGSNQGAMFYGYTF | TGCGCCAGCAGCCAAGGGTCCAACCAGGGGGCCATGTTCTATGGCTACACCTTC
- | TRBJ2-7 | TRBD1 | TRBV4-1 | CASSPGQGWAYEQYF | TGCGCCAGCAGCCCGGGACAGGGGTGGGCCTACGAGCAGTACTTC
- | TRBJ2-2 | - | TRBV7-2 | CASSSVPGELFF | TGTGCCAGCAGCTCAGTCCCCGGGGAGCTGTTTTTT
- | TRBJ1-2 | TRBD1 | TRBV7-2 | CASRRTGGYGYTF | TGTGCCAGCAGGCGAACAGGGGGCTATGGCTACACCTTC
- | TRBJ2-7 | TRBD1 | TRBV19 | CASSPGQGFNEQYF | TGTGCCAGTTCTCCGGGACAGGGTTTCAACGAGCAGTACTTC
- | TRBJ1-6 | TRBD1 | TRBV25-1 | CASSVRQGERLSPLHF | TGTGCCAGCAGTGTCCGACAGGGAGAACGGCTGTCACCCCTCCACTTT
- | TRBJ2-3 | - | TRBV9 | CASSSSSADTQYF | TGTGCCAGCAGCTCAAGTAGCGCAGATACGCAGTATTTT
- | TRBJ2-5 | TRBD1 | TRBV23-1 | CASSRALRDREETQYF | TGCGCCAGCAGTCGCGCCCTCCGGGACAGGGAAGAGACCCAGTACTTC
- | TRBJ1-2 | TRBD1 | TRBV6-5 | CASRLQGADGYTF | TGTGCCAGCCGATTACAGGGGGCAGATGGCTACACCTTC
- | TRBJ1-2 | TRBD1 | TRBV20-1 | CSASGQGSGYGYTF | TGCAGTGCTAGTGGACAGGGTTCGGGCTATGGCTACACCTTC
- | TRBJ2-5 | - | TRBV21-1 | CASSKAGPRARETQYF | TGTGCCAGCAGCAAAGCCGGGCCCAGGGCGAGAGAGACCCAGTACTTC
- | TRBJ2-1 | TRBD2 | TRBV10-3 | CAISASGGANDEQFF | TGTGCCATCAGTGCTAGCGGGGGGGCCAACGATGAGCAGTTCTTC
- | TRBJ1-4 | TRBD1 | TRBV2 | CATNRGLSEKLFF | TGTGCCACCAACAGGGGCTTGAGTGAAAAACTGTTTTTT
few | TRBJ2-7 | TRBD1 | TRBV3-1/TRBV3-2 | CASSQGRGTGNEQYF | TGTGCCAGCAGCCAAGGTAGGGGGACAGGGAACGAGCAGTACTTC
- | TRBJ2-3 | - | TRBV24-1 | CAPVRRRDTQYF | TGTGCCCCCGTCCGGCGGAGGGATACGCAGTATTTT
- | TRBJ1-1 | - | TRBV19 | CASSIGPGWNTEAFF | TGTGCCAGTAGTATTGGGCCGGGATGGAACACTGAAGCTTTCTTT
- | TRBJ1-5 | TRBD1 | TRBV23-1 | CASSQSDRALGNQPQHF | TGCGCCAGCAGTCAATCGGACAGGGCACTAGGCAATCAGCCCCAGCATTTT
- | TRBJ2-7 | TRBD1 | TRBV5-1 | CASSPRTGLYEQYF | TGCGCCAGCAGCCCCAGGACAGGGCTCTACGAGCAGTACTTC
- | TRBJ1-6 | - | TRBV5-1 | CASSSYLDSPLHF | TGCGCCAGCAGCTCCTATTTGGATTCACCCCTCCACTTT
- | TRBJ1-2 | TRBD1 | TRBV19 | CASSQGDYGYTF | TGTGCCAGTAGTCAGGGGGACTATGGCTACACCTTC
- | TRBJ1-3 | - | TRBV9 | CASSVGRNSGNTIYF | TGTGCCAGCAGCGTTGGGAGGAACTCTGGAAACACCATATATTTT
- | TRBJ1-2 | - | TRBV12-3/TRBV12-4 | CASSRTDNYGYTF | TGTGCCAGCAGCCGGACAGACAACTATGGCTACACCTTC
- | TRBJ2-5 | TRBD2 | TRBV7-7 | CASSQGPAGGQETQYF | TGTGCTAGCAGTCAGGGGCCAGCGGGGGGACAAGAGACCCAGTACTTC
- | TRBJ2-7 | - | TRBV6-1 | CASSEEWPRYF | TGTGCCAGCAGTGAAGAGTGGCCCCGGTACTTC
- | TRBJ1-4 | - | TRBV7-2 | CAISGTPNEKLFF | TGTGCCATTTCCGGGACACCTAATGAAAAACTGTTTTTT
- | TRBJ1-1 | - | TRBV5-1 | CASSLATADMNTEAFF | TGCGCCAGCAGCTTGGCTACGGCGGACATGAACACTGAAGCTTTCTTT
- | TRBJ1-2 | TRBD1 | TRBV4-3 | CASSQGTFDREQGYTF | TGCGCCAGCAGCCAAGGGACTTTCGACAGGGAACAAGGCTACACCTTC
- | TRBJ2-2 | - | TRBV5-1 | CASTPTGGGTGELFF | TGCGCCAGCACGCCCACCGGGGGAGGAACCGGGGAGCTGTTTTTT
once | TRBJ1-5 | TRBD1 | TRBV5-6 | CASSHRQGQGPQHF | TGTGCCAGCAGCCATAGACAGGGGCAGGGACCCCAGCATTTT
- | TRBJ1-2 | - | TRBV5-5 | CASSIQDGYGYTF | TGTGCCAGCAGCATACAGGATGGCTATGGCTACACCTTC
- | TRBJ1-3 | - | TRBV23-1 | CATLTPVFSGNTIYF | TGCGCCACCCTTACCCCGGTATTCTCTGGAAACACCATATATTTT
few | TRBJ1-6 | - | TRBV12-5 | CASGKTGNSPLHF | TGTGCTAGTGGGAAAACCGGGAATTCACCCCTCCACTTT
- | TRBJ2-5 | TRBD1 | TRBV5-1 | CASSYGTGPQETQYF | TGCGCCAGCAGCTACGGGACAGGGCCCCAAGAGACCCAGTACTTC
- | TRBJ2-7 | - | TRBV5-1 | CASSWGGGNSYEQYF | TGCGCCAGCAGCTGGGGAGGCGGCAACTCCTACGAGCAGTACTTC
- | TRBJ2-5 | - | TRBV4-1 | CASSQVSGGETQYF | TGCGCCAGCAGCCAGGTTAGCGGAGGGGAGACCCAGTACTTC
- | TRBJ2-5 | TRBD2 | TRBV7-2 | CASSSLAGVGETQYF | TGTGCCAGCAGCTCACTAGCGGGGGTTGGGGAGACCCAGTACTTC
- | TRBJ1-5 | - | TRBV6-5 | CASGQGNQPQHF | TGTGCCAGCGGCCAGGGGAACCAGCCCCAGCATTTT
- | TRBJ2-1 | TRBD2 | TRBV29-1 | CSVGRTGTRSYNEQFF | TGCAGCGTCGGCCGAACCGGGACTAGATCCTACAATGAGCAGTTCTTC
- | TRBJ2-3 | - | TRBV19 | CASSIGGSAPDTQYF | TGTGCCAGTAGTATAGGGGGCTCAGCTCCCGATACGCAGTATTTT
- | TRBJ2-3 | - | TRBV5-1 | CASSLGRGGDTQYF | TGCGCCAGCAGCCTGGGGCGGGGCGGAGATACGCAGTATTTT